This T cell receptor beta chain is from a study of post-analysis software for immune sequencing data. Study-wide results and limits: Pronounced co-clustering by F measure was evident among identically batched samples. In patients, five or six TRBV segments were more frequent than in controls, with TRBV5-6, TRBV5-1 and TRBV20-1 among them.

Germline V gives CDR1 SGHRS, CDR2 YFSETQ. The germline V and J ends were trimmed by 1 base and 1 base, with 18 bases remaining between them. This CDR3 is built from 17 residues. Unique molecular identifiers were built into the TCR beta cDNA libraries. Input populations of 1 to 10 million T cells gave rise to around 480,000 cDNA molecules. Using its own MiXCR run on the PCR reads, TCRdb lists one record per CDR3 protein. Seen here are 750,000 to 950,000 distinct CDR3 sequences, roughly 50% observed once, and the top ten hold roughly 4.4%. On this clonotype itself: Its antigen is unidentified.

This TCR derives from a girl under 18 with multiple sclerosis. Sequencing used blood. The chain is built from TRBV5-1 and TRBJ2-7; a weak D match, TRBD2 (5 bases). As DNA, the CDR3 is TGCGCCAGCAGCTTGACTAGTCTGGGTCATACTTCCTACGAGCAGTACTTC. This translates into CASSLTSLGHTSYEQYF.